This entry is about one TCR beta chain. Its target is not known. Repertoires were sampled repeatedly during chemoradiotherapy. The data were obtained in a study of chemoradiotherapy in HPV16-positive cancers. Germline loops: CDR1 KGHSH, CDR2 LQKENI. Trimming removed 3 bases from V and 0 bases from J, with 5 bases in between. The CDR3 loop spans 13 amino acids. The assay was immunoSEQ multiplex PCR, and TCRdb's table has in-frame clones only and misses some. The table lists tens of thousands of clones, around four fifths of them singletons. Overall study results and limits: Better recurrence-free survival went with HPV-responsive T-cell expansion in HPV16-positive patients.

This specimen was blood, taken from a patient who underwent chemoradiotherapy. The V and J genes are TRBV18 and TRBJ1-1; D unclear. The origin of this receptor is a human donor with HPV-associated anogenital cancer. DNA of the CDR3: TGTGCCAGCTCACCCACGTTGAACACTGAAGCTTTCTTT. Protein sequence: CASSPTLNTEAFF.